This is a list of T cell receptor beta chains from one sample in a study of T cells after yellow fever vaccination. Via MiXCR, TCRdb re-called the 5' RACE reads, giving one row per CDR3 protein. The sample records more than 450,000 distinct CDR3 sequences, about a fifth being singletons. The sequences come from PBMCs, collected 21 days after the first yellow fever vaccination. These receptors all come from a man aged 18-30 years who received the YFV17D yellow fever vaccine. Both conserved end residues are part of each CDR3.

V gene	J gene	CDR3 protein
TRBV7-9	TRBJ1-5	CASSLSGPLNQPQHF
TRBV10-3	TRBJ2-5	CAISAGDQETQYF
TRBV7-9	TRBJ2-5	CASSSRTAGRETQYF
TRBV5-1	TRBJ2-1	CASSSGQGAMNEQFF
TRBV6-1	TRBJ2-3	CASKGTGTARTDTQYF
TRBV27	TRBJ2-3	CASSLEGKGADTQYF
TRBV7-2	TRBJ2-7	CASSPSGGPYEQYF
TRBV20-1	TRBJ2-1	CSARAGTSGNNEQFF
TRBV18	TRBJ1-5	CASSPGVVGNQPQHF
TRBV7-2	TRBJ1-1	CASSTGPEGGTEAFF
TRBV20-1	TRBJ2-1	CSASWSSGRYNEQFF
TRBV7-9	TRBJ1-2	CASSFGSEIGGYTF
TRBV5-1	TRBJ2-7	CASSKDRAYEQYF
TRBV5-1	TRBJ2-3	CASSLAPSGETDTQYF
TRBV20-1	TRBJ2-1	CSARGARYNEQFF
TRBV20-1	TRBJ2-1	CSAAPGPGLAGGLEQFF
TRBV20-1	TRBJ2-7	CSANRVAGGRSYEQYF
TRBV28	TRBJ1-2	CASSLPVYGYTF
TRBV5-6	TRBJ1-5	CASSLNRVQPQHF
TRBV18	TRBJ1-4	CASSRTGEGEKLFF
TRBV6-2/TRBV6-3	TRBJ2-2	CASSYSTGELFF
TRBV7-2	TRBJ1-6	CASSPRDRYNSPLHF
TRBV19	TRBJ1-4	CASRGDGEKLFF
TRBV6-5	TRBJ2-5	CASSYSGTAGETQYF
TRBV12-3/TRBV12-4	TRBJ1-2	CASSQSQDYGYTF
TRBV7-3	TRBJ1-2	CASSDRGLLHTF
TRBV3-1	TRBJ2-3	CASSQGSAGGRNTQYF
TRBV9	TRBJ2-4	CASSPDLAKNIQYF
TRBV18	TRBJ2-3	CASSYPELGTGVDTQYF